The clone carrying this T cell receptor (beta chain) was detected ten times or more. Its specificity is unknown. Regarding time point: newly diagnosed GD, antithyroid drugs for less than 3 months. Researchers made the TCR library from RNA that was extracted from PBMCs. The data stem from a study of regulatory T cells in long-lasting Graves disease. Background on the study: Freshly diagnosed Graves' patients had used antithyroid drugs for under 3 months. Broader study findings: New patients shared 800 to 1,000 public clonotypes, fewer than the 2,500 to 3,500 shared by persistent patients.

Germline CDR1 LGHDT, CDR2 YNNKEL (reference sequence). V was trimmed by 0 bases and J by 6 bases, leaving 6 bases between them. This CDR3 contains 13 residues. Library construction for TCR beta used iRepertoire HTBI primers and Arm-PCR of CDR3 regions. MiXCR, applied by TCRdb to the multiplex PCR reads, yields one record per CDR3 protein. This table has around 330,000 distinct CDR3 sequences, 15% to 20% appearing once. This sequence originates from a female donor with Graves disease. The material sequenced was peripheral blood mononuclear cells (PBMCs), taken at new diagnosis, from a patient treated with antithyroid drugs. The J gene is TRBJ2-1, the V gene TRBV3-1; D not certain. CDR3 bases: TGTGCCAGCAGCCAAGAAGTCGGCAATGAGCAGTTCTTC. Its translation is CASSQEVGNEQFF.